The clone carrying this T cell receptor beta chain showed up just a few times. Its specificity is unknown. One junction end disagrees with the germline gene, perhaps due to a read error. The sample originates from a study of Graves' ophthalmopathy and Graves' hyperthyroidism. Study details: The study drew peripheral blood at initial diagnosis, before any treatment.

Those donors who had ophthalmopathy presented with moderate-to-severe activity, a CAS of ≥3, a NOSPECS of ≥4 and a duration under 3 months. Study-wide results and limits: Blood samples also showed most expanded thyroid clonotypes exceeding 0.001 frequency.

Amplification targeted the TCR beta CDR3 regions, with RNA transcripts as the source material. First-round RT-PCR used HTBI primers; second-round multiplex PCR followed. Using its own MiXCR run on the multiplex PCR reads, TCRdb lists one record per CDR3 protein. The profile shows almost 750,000 distinct CDR3 sequences, around 40% of them singletons. The specimen sequenced was peripheral blood. The source is an adult man with Graves' ophthalmopathy.

CDR3: CASSHRTGAEAFF. The CDR3 coding sequence is TGTGCCAGCAGTCACCGGACCGGAGCTGAAGCTTTCTTT. This rearrangement joins TRBV10-1 to TRBJ1-1; D call uncertain. The germline V gene encodes CDR1 WNHNN and CDR2 SYGVQD (reference sequence). The CDR3 contains 13 residues.